The entry that follows covers one T cell receptor (beta chain) sequence. This clonotype has a handful of counts. There is no known antigen for this receptor. Base qualities are not recorded, but no much larger clone differs from it by a single base. The method behind the library was PCR. The instrument given in TCRdb is Illumina HiSeq 2500. To normalize quantification of the TCRbeta repertoire, the TCR libraries were built with molecular barcoding that relied on unique molecular identifiers. TCRdb redid the processing of the public reads, applying fastp at Q25 and MiXCR, and retained in-frame beta chains. Rows matching on CDR3 protein sequence are summarized as one entry with the most common DNA and genes. This sample has roughly 500,000 distinct CDR3 sequences in its table, and more than 9% of those were observed once. Together, the top ten hold roughly 2.1% of the sample. Relative to germline, V is 4 bases shorter and J is 3 bases shorter, with 14 bases between their ends. The CDR3 runs 14 amino acids, cysteine and phenylalanine included. Here the CDR3 DNA is all that survives: 42 bases in frame from base 1. The CDR1 and CDR2 encoded by the germline V gene (reference sequence) are SGHNT and YYREEE.

In the paper's terms, the treatment or condition label means: allogeneic hematopoietic cell transplantation with graft depleted of TCRalphabeta T cells and CD19 B cells. The children who served as transplant recipients had been given grafts of TCRalphabeta/CD19-depleted allogeneic hematopoietic cells. This sample was included in a study of T-cell reconstitution after alpha-beta-depleted transplantation in children (TCRdb year 2016). About the study as a whole: Using TCR repertoire profiling, the study quantitatively followed how T-cell immune reconstitution unfolded in children after TCRalphabeta/CD19-depleted allogeneic hematopoietic cell transplantation.

On the study overall, not on this receptor specifically: Over the following months the frequencies of hyperexpanded clones went down, and after one year T-cell counts and TCRbeta diversity were mostly credited to newly produced T cells. The high TCRbeta diversity at day 60 in some patients was ascribed to recipient T cells and intrathymic progenitors that had survived conditioning. About two months after transplant, the apparently early recovery of alphabetaT-cell counts reportedly depended on just several hundred clones that had expanded rapidly and came from non-depleted graft cells.

This sample comprised PBMCs, obtained before TCRalphabeta/CD19-depleted stem cell transplant. Rearrangement joined TRBV5-4 to TRBJ2-7; the D gene is not confidently resolved. The clonotype originates from a child under 10 years old with inherited bone marrow failure, due to receive a stem cell transplant. CDR3 region: CASSPHGLFYEQYF. The sequenced DNA: TGTGCCAGCAGCCCCCATGGCCTTTTCTACGAGCAGTACTTC.